Listed here are 26 T cell receptor beta chains from one sample, sequenced in a study of CD8 T cells in ankylosing spondylitis. Study-wide points: There was a TCR beta motif, made of fewer than 10 highly homologous variants, that appeared characteristic of ankylosing spondylitis blood.

MiXCR, applied by TCRdb to the 5' RACE reads, yields one record per CDR3 protein. The table shows 700,000 to 850,000 distinct CDR3 sequences, with roughly 10% occurring only once. Their specific antigens are unknown. Sequencing was carried out using blood, either unsorted or a sorted T cell fraction (not recorded which). The source of these receptors is a male donor with ankylosing spondylitis.

This clonotype has more than one count but fewer than ten. V and J are TRBV20-1 and TRBJ2-7; possibly TRBD2 for D (5 bases). Germline V lookup: CDR1 DFQATT, CDR2 SNEGSKA (reference sequence). V was cut by 6 bases and J by 3 bases, with 9 bases left in between. CDR3 length: 11 amino acids. The CDR3 here is CSAAGVYEQYF. The DNA of the CDR3 is TGCAGTGCCGCCGGGGTCTACGAGCAGTACTTC.

In this sample, this clonotype turned up many times. The chain employs TRBV29-1 and TRBJ2-5; tentative D call: TRBD1 (6 bases). The CDR3 has 13 residues. Per the germline V gene, CDR1 is SQVTM and CDR2 is ANQGSEA. Trimming removed 4 bases from V and 5 bases from J, with 14 bases in between. Written as DNA, the CDR3 is TGCAGCGTTGGTCGCAGGGGACGGGAGACCCAGTACTTC. Translation: CSVGRRGRETQYF.

About this clonotype: This may stem from a read error, because a much larger clone lies one nucleotide away. Since no conserved phenylalanine or tryptophan closes the CDR3, a read error is the likely cause. This chain uses TRBV10-3 with TRBJ1-6; D is perhaps TRBD1 (6 bases). Germline V gene sequence: CDR1 ENHRY, CDR2 SYGVKD. V lost 5 bases, J lost 5 bases, and 7 bases lay in between. This CDR3 is built from 13 residues. The CDR3 here is CAISRQDNSPLHL. For the CDR3, the DNA is TGTGCCATCAGTCGACAGGATAATTCACCCCTCCACCTT.

This clonotype was seen a handful of times. The gene calls are TRBV7-8 and TRBJ1-6; possible D gene TRBD1, 5 bases. Germline CDR1 and CDR2: SGHVS and FQNEAQ. V lost 7 bases and J 10 bases, leaving 23 bases between the germline ends. This CDR3 has 16 amino acids. CDR3 in amino acids: CASTRGEGRRSSPLHF. CDR3 DNA sequence: TGTGCCAGCACCCGAGGGGAGGGACGGAGGAGCTCACCCCTCCACTTT.

This clonotype was seen a few times. The gene calls are TRBV20-1 and TRBJ1-1; D not certain. V was pared by 3 bases and J by 3 bases, with 11 bases between. Germline-derived CDR1 and CDR2 are DFQATT and SNEGSKA (reference sequence). This CDR3 comprises 13 residues. Here the CDR3 DNA reads TGCAGTGCTAGCGAGGGATTGGACACTGAAGCTTTCTTT. Its translation: CSASEGLDTEAFF.

The chain couples TRBV4-3 to TRBJ2-1; possibly TRBD2 for D (5 bases). This CDR3 comprises 14 residues. CDR1 and CDR2 from the germline V gene are LGHNA and YSLEER. The V and J ends lost 5 bases and 2 bases respectively, with 10 bases between them. The CDR3 region is CASSVPGTYNEQFF. The CDR3 DNA sequence: TGCGCCAGCAGCGTACCCGGGACCTACAATGAGCAGTTCTTC.

This clonotype was recorded only once. The gene calls are TRBV28 and TRBJ1-1; D unclear. CDR1 is MDHEN and CDR2 is SYDVKM in the germline V gene. The CDR3 is 15 amino acids. V lost 2 bases and J 0 bases, leaving 10 bases between the germline ends. CDR3 sequence reads: CASSLLTEVNTEAFF. The CDR3 DNA reads TGTGCCAGCAGTTTACTTACGGAGGTGAACACTGAAGCTTTCTTT.

This clonotype was seen a few times. The chain has TRBV4-3 and TRBJ2-5; a weak D match, TRBD2 (6 bases). The CDR3 is made up of 15 amino acids. V dropped 0 bases and J dropped 1 base, with 9 bases sitting between them. CDR1 and CDR2 (germline): LGHNA, YSLEER. Here the CDR3 DNA reads TGCGCCAGCAGCCAAGATCCAGCGGGCCAAGAGACCCAGTACTTC. Amino acids: CASSQDPAGQETQYF.

Of note for this clonotype: A read error may produce the germline difference seen at one junction end. This chain links TRBV20-1 with TRBJ2-1, with 7 nucleotides matching TRBD2. The CDR3 runs to 16 residues. Germline CDR1 reads DFQATT; CDR2 reads SNEGSKA (reference sequence). CDR3 sequence: CNARDWGGGSYNEQFF. The CDR3 DNA is TGCAATGCTAGAGATTGGGGCGGGGGCTCCTACAATGAGCAGTTCTTC.

This clonotype was counted many times. V and J are TRBV29-1 and TRBJ1-1, with 7 nucleotides matching TRBD1. This CDR3 has 13 amino acids. J lost 0 bases, V lost 7 bases, and 5 bases had no gene match. Looked up from germline, CDR1 is SQVTM and CDR2 is ANQGSEA. CDR3 protein: CSALGQLNTEAFF. For the CDR3, the DNA is TGCAGCGCGCTGGGACAGTTGAACACTGAAGCTTTCTTT.

The gene calls are TRBV7-9 and TRBJ2-5, with 7 bases that match TRBD2. The CDR3 runs to 15 residues. Germline CDR1 SEHNR, CDR2 FQNEAQ (reference sequence). The junction had 8 bases not matched to a gene; V was cut back by 5 bases and J by 2 bases. CDR3 loop: CASSAALAEQETQYF. CDR3 in DNA: TGTGCCAGCAGCGCCGCCCTAGCGGAGCAAGAGACCCAGTACTTC.

The chain employs TRBV5-5 and TRBJ2-2; D is unresolved. V lost 4 bases, J lost 7 bases, and 8 bases lay in between. CDR1 is SGHKS and CDR2 is YYEKEE in the germline V gene (reference sequence). This CDR3 is built from 12 residues. The CDR3 DNA reads TGTGCCAGCAGCGGCCCGTTCGGGGAGCTGTTTTTT. It yields the protein CASSGPFGELFF. The full variable domain, in which reference TRBV5-5 and TRBJ2-2 provide the parts outside the CDR3, is DAGVTQSPTHLIKTRGQQVTLRCSPISGHKSVSWYQQVLGQGPQFIFQYYEKEERGRGNFPDRFSARQFPNYSSELNVNALLLGDSALYLCASSGPFGELFFGEGSRLTVL.

This clonotype turned up a few times. V usage is TRBV28 and J usage is TRBJ1-2, with 8 bases lining up with TRBD1. The germline V gene encodes CDR1 MDHEN and CDR2 SYDVKM. Losses at the gene ends were 1 base for V and 7 bases for J; bases not matched to a gene: 5. The CDR3 runs to 14 residues. The CDR3 bases are TGTGCCAGCAGTTTATATGACAGGGGAGGTGGCTACACCTTC. It codes for CASSLYDRGGGYTF.

This clonotype was counted only a few times. The chain links TRBV7-2 to TRBJ2-7, with TRBD2 as a possible D gene (6 bases). The CDR3 has 13 residues. V was cut by 4 bases and J by 7 bases, with 14 bases left in between. From germline, CDR1 is SGHTA and CDR2 FQGNSA. The CDR3 here is CASSSGLLGEQYF. CDR3 nucleotides: TGTGCCAGCAGCTCGGGACTCTTAGGGGAGCAGTACTTC.

This clonotype has a handful of counts. The chain is built from TRBV7-2 and TRBJ2-7; D perhaps matches TRBD1 (6 bases). The germline V and J ends were trimmed by 1 base and 2 bases, with 12 bases remaining between them. The germline CDR1 and CDR2 sequences are SGHTA and FQGNSA. There are 15 residues in the CDR3. DNA for the CDR3: TGTGCCAGCAGCTTAGGGGCAGGGGAGCCCTACGAGCAGTACTTC. Amino acid sequence: CASSLGAGEPYEQYF.

This clonotype showed up just a few times. The chain couples TRBV7-6 to TRBJ2-3; TRBD2 aligns across 7 bases. The length of the CDR3 is 15 residues. In germline, CDR1 is SGHVS, CDR2 FNYEAQ. Losses at the gene ends were 8 bases for V and 3 bases for J; bases not matched to a gene: 11. The CDR3 DNA is TGTGCCAGCCGCTCCAGCGGGATGGGGACAGATACGCAGTATTTT. Translated: CASRSSGMGTDTQYF.

V and J are TRBV6-5 and TRBJ2-5, with TRBD1 matching 8 bases. The germline V gene encodes CDR1 MNHEY and CDR2 SVGAGI. The junction had 7 bases not matched to a gene; V was cut back by 0 bases and J by 4 bases. CDR3 length equals 16 residues. The CDR3 spells CASSYSRGRGLETQYF. CDR3 nucleotide sequence: TGTGCCAGCAGTTACTCGAGAGGCAGGGGGCTAGAGACCCAGTACTTC.

This clonotype was observed once. J is TRBJ2-2 and V is TRBV20-1; the match to TRBD2 covers 10 bases. V shed 5 bases, J shed 7 bases, and the junction held 13 bases outside the gene matches. The CDR3 consists of 16 residues. The germline V gene encodes CDR1 DFQATT and CDR2 SNEGSKA (reference sequence). This CDR3 reads CSAGRTSGLRGGELFF. CDR3 in DNA: TGCAGTGCTGGTAGGACTAGCGGACTCCGGGGCGGGGAGCTGTTTTTT.

This clonotype was counted a few times. The genes are TRBV5-1 and TRBJ2-1; 7 bases agree with TRBD1. The V gene's germline CDR1 is SGHRS and CDR2 YFSETQ. This CDR3 spans 16 amino acids. V dropped 0 bases and J dropped 9; count of bases not matched to a gene: 12. For the CDR3, the DNA is TGCGCCAGCAGCTTGGTGGCCGCCGGCCCAGGGGGTGAGCAGTTCTTC. As protein: CASSLVAAGPGGEQFF.

Many counts were recorded for this clonotype. The rearrangement links TRBV29-1 to TRBJ2-1, with a tentative D call TRBD1 (5 bases). The CDR3 loop spans 14 amino acids. V was shortened by 5 bases and J by 6 bases, with 17 bases between the two germline ends. CDR1 and CDR2 from the germline V gene are SQVTM and ANQGSEA. Written as DNA, the CDR3 is TGCAGCGTTACCCCCAGGGATCAGGGCAATGAGCAGTTCTTC. Encoded protein: CSVTPRDQGNEQFF.

The rearrangement joins TRBV6-1 to TRBJ2-3; unclear D gene. The ends were cut back, 2 bases at V and 5 bases at J, with 5 bases in the middle. Germline CDR1 MNHNS, CDR2 SASEGT. The CDR3 is made up of 12 amino acids. The CDR3: CASSEQIDTQYF. CDR3 sequence (DNA): TGTGCCAGCAGTGAACAGATAGATACGCAGTATTTT.

The V call is TRBV7-2, the J call TRBJ1-1; maybe TRBD1 (6 bases). The CDR3 has 14 residues. V was trimmed by 5 bases and J by 3 bases, leaving 13 bases between them. Looked up from germline, CDR1 is SGHTA and CDR2 is FQGNSA. CDR3 in DNA: TGTGCCAGCAGCCCTACAGGGTTATACACTGAAGCTTTCTTT. It specifies CASSPTGLYTEAFF.

This clonotype was observed at least ten times. The chain joins TRBV4-2 to TRBJ2-7; tentative D call: TRBD1 (6 bases). The CDR3 sequence is 16 residues long. Trimming removed 4 bases at V and 0 bases at J, with 16 bases between. Germline CDR1 reads LGHNA; CDR2 reads YNFKEQ. The CDR3: CASSPLRGSSSYEQYF. The CDR3 region has the DNA TGTGCCAGCAGCCCCTTGAGGGGGTCCAGCTCCTACGAGCAGTACTTC.

The table lists this clonotype with a few counts. This chain's CDR3 is CASSLPGNQETQYF. As DNA, the CDR3 is TGTGCCAGCAGCTTACCAGGGAATCAAGAGACCCAGTACTTC. The rearrangement uses TRBV7-8 and TRBJ2-5; D is perhaps TRBD1 (5 bases). CDR1 is SGHVS and CDR2 is FQNEAQ in the germline V gene. The CDR3 covers 14 residues. V was cut by 2 bases and J by 2 bases, with 9 bases left in between.

This clonotype has a count of ten or more. This sequence joins TRBV12-3 or TRBV12-4 and TRBJ2-5; 7 bases fit TRBD1. The junction had 5 bases not matched to a gene; V was cut back by 6 bases and J by 1 base. This CDR3 spans 14 amino acids. DNA for the CDR3: TGTGCCAGCAGCTACAGGGGTGTCCAAGAGACCCAGTACTTC. It is translated as CASSYRGVQETQYF.

The rearrangement links TRBV21-1 to TRBJ2-7; the D segment call TRBD1 is taken from the table without a DNA check. TRBV21-1 corresponds to a pseudogene. CDR3 length: 14 residues. CDR3 sequence reads: CASSPYRVAYEQYF. In nucleotides, the CDR3 is TGTGCCAGCAGTCCCTACAGGGTCGCCTACGAGCAGTACTTC.